Below are 13 T cell receptor beta chains sequenced from a single sample in a study of tumor-infiltrating lymphocytes in primary liver carcinoma. For blood RNA, unsorted whole blood served as the source, and germline DNA was extracted too. A primer in the constant region served to generate TCR beta cDNA from around 500 ng of total RNA. Modified slightly, ARM-PCR produced TCR beta libraries over three nested multiplex PCR rounds. Investigators reported that the first two PCR rounds, at around 10 cycles each, used TRBV1-TRBV30 forward primers with a C-beta reverse primer. MiXCR, applied by TCRdb to the multiplex PCR reads, yields one record per CDR3 protein. The table shows over 250,000 distinct CDR3 sequences, with around three fifths occurring only once. The sequenced sample was peripheral blood. These TCRs come from a woman in her twenties or thirties with primary liver carcinoma and hepatitis B virus infection.

Concerning this clonotype itself: A much larger clone differs by one base, so this may be a read error. V gene TRBV29-1 combines with J gene TRBJ2-5, with TRBD2 as a possible D gene (5 bases). Trimming removed 4 bases from V and 5 bases from J, with 14 bases in between. Germline-derived CDR1 and CDR2 are SQVTM and ANQGSEA. The CDR3 has 13 amino acids. This CDR3 is CSVARTGGETQYF. Written as DNA, the CDR3 is TGCAGCGTTGCCAGGACTGGCGGGGAGACCCAGTACTTC.

This clonotype has more than one count but fewer than ten. The V and J genes are TRBV6-6 and TRBJ2-3, with TRBD2 matching 9 bases. The germline V gene has CDR1 MNHNY and CDR2 SVGAGI (reference sequence). J gave up 0 bases and V 0 bases, and 10 bases lay outside the gene matches. The CDR3 sequence is 19 residues long. The CDR3 reads CASSYSPSGTSSSTDTQYF. The DNA of the CDR3 is TGTGCCAGCAGTTACTCGCCTAGCGGGACAAGTTCTAGCACAGATACGCAGTATTTT.

A few counts support this clonotype. Given a much more abundant clone one base away, this may be a read error. The CDR3 end shows no conserved phenylalanine or tryptophan, and so a read error is likely. The rearrangement uses TRBV11-3 and TRBJ2-5; D unresolved. CDR3 size: 12 residues. V lost 6 bases to trimming and J lost 5 bases, with 10 bases between them. Germline V gene data show CDR1 as SGHNT and CDR2 as YENEEA. The CDR3 protein is CASSSFRETQYL. The CDR3 DNA sequence: TGTGCCAGCAGTTCTTTCCGGGAGACCCAGTACCTC.

This clonotype was found many times. The V call is TRBV29-1, the J call TRBJ1-1, with D unresolved. The V end was cut by 2 bases, the J end by 1 base, with 8 bases between. Germline values: CDR1 SQVTM, CDR2 ANQGSEA. There are 13 residues in the CDR3. The CDR3 loop is CSVESLGNTEAFF. CDR3 nucleotides: TGCAGCGTTGAATCTCTGGGGAACACTGAAGCTTTCTTT.

The rearrangement uses TRBV5-6 and TRBJ1-4; TRBD1 aligns across 7 bases. The CDR3 contains 15 residues. Trimming at V came to 1 base and at J to 14 bases, leaving 14 bases not matched to a gene. CDR1 SGHDT and CDR2 YYEEEE come from the germline V gene. This CDR3 is CASSLWARGNEELFF. The CDR3 region has the DNA TGTGCCAGCAGCTTGTGGGCCAGGGGGAATGAAGAGCTGTTTTTT.

This clonotype came up a few times. This chain joins TRBV4-1 and TRBJ2-7; 9 bases match TRBD1. This CDR3 has 17 residues. V shed 1 base, J shed 5 bases, and the junction held 12 bases outside the gene matches. Looked up from germline, CDR1 is MGHRA and CDR2 is YSYEKL. The CDR3 DNA reads as TGCGCCAGCAGCCAAGGACACTCGGGACAGGGTTTCCACGAGCAGTACTTC. This encodes CASSQGHSGQGFHEQYF.

A word on this clonotype: The conserved phenylalanine or tryptophan normally closing the CDR3 is absent here, so this likely arose from a read error. The rearrangement links TRBV12-3 or TRBV12-4 to TRBJ2-7; D might be TRBD2 (5 bases). This CDR3 comprises 14 residues. V was shortened by 3 bases and J by 7 bases, with 16 bases between the two germline ends. CDR3 coding DNA: TGTGCCAGCAGTTTCGAGGGCCCTACTATGGAGCAGTACTTA. Translation gives CASSFEGPTMEQYL.

V and J are TRBV25-1 and TRBJ1-1; the D gene is possibly TRBD1 (5 bases). Trimming left V 6 bases short and J 3 bases short, with 20 bases between. CDR1 is MGHDK and CDR2 is SYGVNS in the germline V gene. The CDR3 totals 16 residues. The CDR3: CASRKGWGGYYTEAFF. Written as DNA, the CDR3 is TGTGCCAGCAGGAAAGGGTGGGGGGGGTATTACACTGAAGCTTTCTTT.

Only a few counts were recorded for this clonotype. The chain couples TRBV7-9 to TRBJ2-3; TRBD2 matches 14 bases. The length of the CDR3 is 16 residues. Trimming removed 4 bases from V and 4 bases from J; junction bases left unmatched: 4. The V gene's germline CDR1 is SEHNR and CDR2 FQNEAQ (reference sequence). The CDR3 is CASSWGLAGAADTQYF. The CDR3 nucleotides read TGTGCCAGCAGCTGGGGACTAGCGGGAGCAGCAGATACGCAGTATTTT.

This clonotype was counted ten times or more. This rearrangement joins TRBV29-1 to TRBJ1-1; D uncertain. Germline loops: CDR1 SQVTM, CDR2 ANQGSEA. V gave up 7 bases and J gave up 3 bases, with 15 bases separating them. This CDR3 contains 13 residues. The CDR3 loop reads CSAPLGIDTEAFF. The DNA of the CDR3 is TGCAGCGCTCCCCTGGGTATTGACACTGAAGCTTTCTTT.

A remark on this clonotype: Possible read error: a much larger clone is one base away. V is TRBV29-1 and J is TRBJ2-1; 9 bases agree with TRBD1. The germline V gene encodes CDR1 SQVTM and CDR2 ANQGSEA. The ends lost 8 bases at V and 8 bases at J; junction bases unmatched: 7. This CDR3 has 12 residues. This chain's CDR3 is CSRTGVEHEQFF. In DNA form, the CDR3 reads TGCAGCAGGACAGGGGTGGAACATGAGCAGTTCTTC.

As concerns this clonotype: This could be a read error, since a much larger clone is one nucleotide away. The DNA of the CDR3 is TGCAGCGCATCTCGGGGGAACACTGAATCTTTCTTT. The encoded protein is CSASRGNTESFF. The chain couples TRBV29-1 to TRBJ1-1; D may be TRBD1 (5 bases). The CDR3 has 12 amino acids. The germline V gene encodes CDR1 SQVTM and CDR2 ANQGSEA.

This chain connects TRBV6-5 to TRBJ2-3, with 7 bases aligning to TRBD2. Germline CDR1 and CDR2: MNHEY and SVGAGI. CDR3 length: 14 residues. V lost 8 bases to trimming and J lost 4 bases; unmatched junction nucleotides: 9. The CDR3, as DNA: TGTGCCAGCGGACCGGCGGGAGCCGCAGATACGCAGTATTTT. Its translation: CASGPAGAADTQYF.